Shown below are 14 T cell receptor beta chains from a single sample sequenced in a study of vaccination and CD4 T cells after COVID-19. Documented treatment: roughly 10-day PBMC culture with coronavirus spike peptide pools or control peptides (ViraFEST assay). Researchers collected the unexposed donor's CD4+ T cells before the COVID-19 pandemic (2011-2018). These receptors are not linked to any known antigen. Sequenced with the Oncomine TCR Beta short-read assay was DNA taken from cultured CD4+ T cells. After culture, CD4+ T cells served as the source for genomic DNA extraction. TCRdb called the PCR reads again in MiXCR, with one record for every CDR3 protein. The table includes approximately 9,000 distinct CDR3 sequences, 34% detected once. What was sequenced was CD4+ T cells from blood, cultured in vitro. All receptors come from a human donor in good health.

The chain employs TRBV7-8 and TRBJ2-1; D possibly corresponds to TRBD2 (5 bases). V lost 1 base and J 3 bases, leaving 13 bases between the germline ends. The CDR3 covers 16 residues. Germline CDR1 is SGHVS and CDR2 is FQNEAQ. CDR3 region: CASSLGASRYYNEQFF. In DNA, the CDR3 is TGTGCCAGCAGCTTAGGGGCTAGCAGATACTACAATGAGCAGTTCTTC.

The rearrangement links TRBV11-2 to TRBJ1-2, with unresolved D. Looked up from germline, CDR1 is SGHAT and CDR2 is FQNNGV. V lost 0 bases to trimming and J lost 5 bases, with 13 bases between them. This CDR3 spans 15 amino acids. The CDR3: CASSLDLYRSYGYTF. CDR3 in DNA: TGTGCCAGCAGCTTAGATCTATACAGATCTTATGGCTACACCTTC.

The rearrangement uses TRBV5-1 and TRBJ2-7; 8 bases map to TRBD2. Germline V gene data show CDR1 as SGHRS and CDR2 as YFSETQ. The CDR3 length is 15 residues. V lost 6 bases and J lost 2; bases outside the gene matches: 10. The CDR3 spells CASTSGLAGTYEQYF. In DNA form, the CDR3 reads TGCGCCAGCACCTCTGGGTTAGCGGGAACCTACGAGCAGTACTTC.

The J gene is TRBJ2-7, the V gene TRBV20-1, with 10 bases lining up with TRBD1. Germline lookup yields CDR1 DFQATT and CDR2 SNEGSKA (reference sequence). CDR3 length: 14 residues. The J segment lost 5 bases and the V segment lost 4 bases, leaving 8 bases of the junction unmatched. CDR3 nucleotides: TGCAGTGCTAACACCGGGACAGGGGAAGACGAGCAGTACTTC. Amino acids: CSANTGTGEDEQYF.

The V gene is TRBV16, the J gene TRBJ1-2, with D hard to call. Germline V CDR1 and CDR2: KGHSY, FQNENV. The CDR3 totals 13 residues. V was pared by 7 bases and J by 3 bases, with 12 bases between. CDR3 loop: CASKAQVDYGYTF. CDR3 DNA: TGTGCCAGCAAAGCGCAGGTGGACTATGGCTACACCTTC. Drawing the rest from reference TRBV16 and TRBJ1-2, the complete variable domain is GEEVAQTPKHLVRGEGQKAKLYCAPIKGHSYVFWYQQVLKNEFKFLISFQNENVFDETGMPKERFSAKCLPNSPCSLEIQATKLEDSAVYFCASKAQVDYGYTFGSGTRLTVV.

This clonotype occurred a few times. The chain couples TRBV6-8 to TRBJ1-6; D not resolved. Trimming pared 7 bases from V and 6 bases from J, leaving 10 bases between. The germline V gene has CDR1 MNHGY and CDR2 SAAAGT. The CDR3 is 13 residues long. As DNA, the CDR3 is TGTGCCAGCACTGGACCCACTAATTCACCCCTCCACTTT. Protein product: CASTGPTNSPLHF.

This clonotype was detected only once. The J gene is TRBJ2-3, the V gene TRBV11-3, with 8 bases lining up with TRBD2. This CDR3 spans 15 amino acids. The ends lost 1 base at V and 6 bases at J; junction bases unmatched: 6. Germline V gene sequence: CDR1 SGHNT, CDR2 YENEEA. The CDR3 is CASSLVSGGPDTQYF. The CDR3 DNA reads as TGTGCCAGCAGCTTAGTTTCGGGAGGGCCGGATACGCAGTATTTT.

This clonotype was seen more than once but under ten times. V and J are TRBV7-2 and TRBJ2-5; 7 bases match TRBD1. In germline, CDR1 is SGHTA, CDR2 FQGNSA. The junction had 12 bases not matched to a gene; V was cut back by 5 bases and J by 9 bases. The CDR3 contains 14 residues. The CDR3 sequence: CASSQGQPRWAQYF. CDR3 DNA sequence: TGTGCCAGCAGCCAGGGACAGCCCCGATGGGCCCAGTACTTC. The complete variable domain, with remaining parts taken from reference TRBV7-2 and TRBJ2-5, reads GAGVSQSPSNKVTEKGKDVELRCDPISGHTALYWYRQSLGQGLEFLIYFQGNSAPDKSGLPSDRFSAERTGGSVSTLTIQRTQQEDSAVYLCASSQGQPRWAQYFGPGTRLLVL.

The chain recombines TRBV6-5 with TRBJ1-1; D is undetermined. Germline V gives CDR1 MNHEY, CDR2 SVGAGI. There are 13 residues in the CDR3. V was cut by 4 bases and J by 5 bases, with 11 bases left in between. The CDR3 region has the DNA TGTGCCAGCAGTTCGGAGAGGGCGACTGAAGCTTTCTTT. This sequence encodes CASSSERATEAFF.

Turning to this clonotype: Mismatch with germline at one junction end may stem from a read error. This sequence joins TRBV19 and TRBJ2-2, with 7 nucleotides matching TRBD1. CDR3 length: 15 amino acids. In germline, CDR1 is LNHDA, CDR2 SQIVND (reference sequence). The CDR3, as DNA: TGTGCCATTAGAGTACAGGGGCCGGACACCGGGGAGCTGTTCTTT. This sequence encodes CAIRVQGPDTGELFF.

The chain recombines TRBV2 with TRBJ1-2; 10 bases match TRBD1. The CDR3 has 14 amino acids. The germline V gene has CDR1 SNHLY and CDR2 FYNNEI. V shed 6 bases and J 7 bases; nucleotides not matched to a gene: 8. The CDR3 loop reads CASSSRQGAVGYTF. The CDR3 nucleotides are TGTGCCAGCAGCTCTAGACAGGGGGCAGTTGGCTACACCTTC.

The rearrangement uses TRBV18 and TRBJ1-1; D remains unclear. Trimming took off 3 bases at V and 3 bases at J, with 2 bases between the two ends. The CDR3 sequence is 11 residues long. Germline V CDR1 and CDR2: KGHSH, LQKENI. CDR3 residues: CASSPDTEAFF. The CDR3 coding sequence is TGTGCCAGCTCACCTGACACTGAAGCTTTCTTT. Together with reference TRBV18 and TRBJ1-1, the CDR3 gives the full variable domain: NAGVMQNPRHLVRRRGQEARLRCSPMKGHSHVYWYRQLPEEGLKFMVYLQKENIIDESGMPKERFSAEFPKEGPSILRIQQVVRGDSAAYFCASSPDTEAFFGQGTRLTVV.

The chain joins TRBV20-1 to TRBJ2-3; 12 bases line up with TRBD2. Germline V gene sequence: CDR1 DFQATT, CDR2 SNEGSKA (reference sequence). The CDR3 has 14 amino acids. The junction had 5 bases not matched to a gene; V was cut back by 5 bases and J by 5 bases. In DNA, the CDR3 is TGCAGTGCTGGTCTGACTAGCGGGAGAGATACGCAGTATTTT. Translation gives CSAGLTSGRDTQYF.

The chain recombines TRBV28 with TRBJ1-3; possible D gene TRBD1, 5 bases. Per the germline V gene, CDR1 is MDHEN and CDR2 is SYDVKM. The V and J ends lost 3 bases and 2 bases respectively, with 14 bases between them. This CDR3 has 16 amino acids. The CDR3: CASSFSGRGAGNTIYF. CDR3 nucleotides: TGTGCCAGCAGTTTTTCAGGGCGCGGGGCTGGAAACACCATATATTTT.